These 14 T cell receptor beta chains came from one sample sequenced in a study of T-cell reconstitution after alpha-beta-depleted transplantation in children. Library preparation (for TCRbeta) was performed with unique molecular identifiers. Each CDR3 protein is one row after TCRdb ran MiXCR on the PCR reads. The top ten hold under 6% of the sample, which has 700,000 to 950,000 distinct CDR3 sequences, roughly 16% seen once. The sequencing here drew on PBMCs, mostly from graft donor cells, taken 360 days after TCRalphabeta/CD19-depleted stem cell transplant. The receptors derive from a male patient aged 10 to 17 who had a stem cell transplant for acute lymphoblastic leukemia, so the T cells may come from the graft donor.

This CDR3 is CASRGSSTGAKNEQYF. The CDR3 DNA reads TGCGCCAGCAGGGGGTCCTCGACGGGGGCGAAGAACGAGCAGTACTTC. The J gene is TRBJ2-7, the V gene TRBV5-1; D may correspond to TRBD1 or TRBD2 (6 bases each). The CDR3 runs to 16 residues. Germline CDR1 and CDR2: SGHRS and YFSETQ. V dropped 5 bases and J dropped 5 bases, with 23 bases sitting between them. The whole variable domain, remainder taken from reference TRBV5-1 and TRBJ2-7, is KAGVTQTPRYLIKTRGQQVTLSCSPISGHRSVSWYQQTPGQGLQFLFEYFSETQRNKGNFPGRFSGRQFSNSRSEMNVSTLELGDSALYLCASRGSSTGAKNEQYFGPGTRLTVT.

The chain joins TRBV5-6 to TRBJ2-7; 7 bases align to TRBD2. V lost 0 bases, J lost 3 bases, and 3 bases stayed unmatched. Germline values: CDR1 SGHDT, CDR2 YYEEEE. The length of the CDR3 is 14 residues. This CDR3 reads CASSLERGFYEQYF. DNA of the CDR3: TGTGCCAGCAGCTTGGAGCGGGGTTTCTACGAGCAGTACTTC. The variable domain in full, with the rest retrieved from reference TRBV5-6 and TRBJ2-7, is DAGVTQSPTHLIKTRGQQVTLRCSPKSGHDTVSWYQQALGQGPQFIFQYYEEEERQRGNFPDRFSGHQFPNYSSELNVNALLLGDSALYLCASSLERGFYEQYFGPGTRLTVT.

The rearrangement links TRBV12-3 or TRBV12-4 to TRBJ2-5; D remains ambiguous. The CDR3 has 14 amino acids. The ends were cut back, 1 base at V and 4 bases at J, with 10 bases in the middle. The DNA of the CDR3 is TGTGCCAGCAGTTTAGAACGTCCGGGAGAGACCCAGTACTTC. Protein: CASSLERPGETQYF.

This clonotype was seen only a few times. The chain couples TRBV7-9 to TRBJ2-7; 7 bases line up with TRBD2. The CDR3 length is 16 residues. Per the germline V gene, CDR1 is SEHNR and CDR2 is FQNEAQ (reference sequence). With 0 bases clipped from V and 7 bases from J, the junction kept 12 bases outside the gene matches. The CDR3 DNA follows: TGTGCCAGCAGCTTAGCTGGCGGGAGTTCGGTAAGGGAGCAGTACTTC. Residues: CASSLAGGSSVREQYF.

This clonotype was observed a few times. The chain is built from TRBV5-1 and TRBJ2-7, with TRBD2 as a possible D gene (5 bases). Germline V gives CDR1 SGHRS, CDR2 YFSETQ. CDR3 length: 18 amino acids. Trimming left V 1 base short and J 3 bases short, with 23 bases between. This CDR3 is CASSLLLSAYGGNYEQYF. The CDR3 coding sequence is TGCGCCAGCAGCTTGCTTCTGAGCGCCTATGGAGGTAACTACGAGCAGTACTTC.

The chain uses TRBV7-1 and TRBJ2-1; 10 bases are shared with TRBD2. TRBV7-1 is assigned to the ORF class and has an uncertain function. The V segment lost 3 bases and the J segment 6 bases; nucleotides outside the gene matches: 8. The CDR3 loop spans 16 amino acids. The CDR3 spells CASSSRGLARFNEQFF. In nucleotides, the CDR3 is TGTGCCAGCAGCTCCCGGGGACTAGCGCGCTTCAATGAGCAGTTCTTC.

This clonotype has a handful of counts. The chain employs TRBV12-5 and TRBJ2-2; D may be TRBD1 (5 bases). There are 17 residues in the CDR3. V lost 4 bases and J 1 base, leaving 16 bases between the germline ends. Germline-derived CDR1 and CDR2 are LGHNT and FRNRAP. The CDR3, as DNA: TGTGCTAGTGGTTCGAAAAACAGGTCCCAGAACACCGGGGAGCTGTTTTTT. Protein sequence: CASGSKNRSQNTGELFF.

The chain couples TRBV4-1 to TRBJ2-7; TRBD2 matches 9 bases. This CDR3 spans 18 amino acids. Germline V gene lookup returns CDR1 MGHRA and CDR2 YSYEKL. V lost 2 bases and J lost 6; bases outside the gene matches: 17. The CDR3 bases are TGCGCCAGCAGCCAATTCCCGGGACTAGCCCTTAGGGTCGCCGAGCAGTACTTC. Translated, it gives CASSQFPGLALRVAEQYF.

This clonotype has more than one count but fewer than ten. This chain uses TRBV4-1 with TRBJ2-7, with TRBD2 as a possible D gene (7 bases). This CDR3 comprises 13 residues. The germline V and J ends were trimmed by 4 bases and 7 bases, with 14 bases remaining between them. In germline, CDR1 is MGHRA, CDR2 YSYEKL. Here the CDR3 reads CASSPLGGGEQYF. DNA of the CDR3: TGCGCCAGCAGCCCCCTAGGGGGGGGAGAGCAGTACTTC.

This chain connects TRBV7-2 to TRBJ2-5; D might be TRBD2 (5 bases). Germline lookup yields CDR1 SGHTA and CDR2 FQGNSA. CDR3 length: 14 residues. Trimming cost V 9 bases and J 6 bases, with 20 bases left between them. CDR3 nucleotides: TGTGCCAGTCGCACGTCGGGTAGCGTAAAGACCCAGTACTTC. It is translated as CASRTSGSVKTQYF. Supplemented by reference TRBV7-2 and TRBJ2-5, the full variable domain reads GAGVSQSPSNKVTEKGKDVELRCDPISGHTALYWYRQSLGQGLEFLIYFQGNSAPDKSGLPSDRFSAERTGGSVSTLTIQRTQQEDSAVYLCASRTSGSVKTQYFGPGTRLLVL.

This clonotype came up a few times. This rearrangement joins TRBV4-1 to TRBJ2-1; 9 bases agree with TRBD2. V dropped 4 bases and J dropped 9; count of bases not matched to a gene: 10. CDR1 and CDR2 (germline): MGHRA, YSYEKL. This CDR3 is built from 15 residues. The CDR3 nucleotides are TGCGCCAGCAGCCCCCTAGCGGGACTCTTCTCTGAGCAGTTCTTC. Amino acid sequence: CASSPLAGLFSEQFF.

This clonotype was seen a handful of times. This chain connects TRBV29-1 to TRBJ2-7; D is unresolved. The CDR3 is 13 amino acids. The V end was cut by 2 bases, the J end by 1 base, with 9 bases between. Germline CDR1 and CDR2: SQVTM and ANQGSEA. Here the CDR3 reads CSVESTPSYEQYF. The CDR3 DNA follows: TGCAGCGTTGAATCAACCCCGTCCTACGAGCAGTACTTC.

The V and J genes are TRBV6-5 and TRBJ1-2; D uncertain. V shed 8 bases and J shed 3 bases, with 4 bases lying between them. Germline CDR1 is MNHEY and CDR2 is SVGAGI. CDR3 length: 10 amino acids. The CDR3, as DNA: TGTGCCAGCGGCGACTATGGCTACACCTTC. Translated, it gives CASGDYGYTF.

This clonotype was counted a few times. For the CDR3, the DNA is TGTGCCAGTACCCTACTGACTAGCGTCGACGGGGAGCTGTTTTTT. Its protein product is CASTLLTSVDGELFF. The chain couples TRBV19 to TRBJ2-2, with TRBD2 identical over 8 bases. The junction had 11 bases not matched to a gene; V was cut back by 7 bases and J by 7 bases. This CDR3 comprises 15 residues. Germline loops: CDR1 LNHDA, CDR2 SQIVND (reference sequence).